This T cell receptor (beta chain) was documented in a study of molecular identifiers for immune sequencing clone quantification. Using its own MiXCR run on the PCR reads, TCRdb lists one record per CDR3 protein. The sample includes 250,000 to 350,000 distinct CDR3 sequences, about a fifth of them seen just once. CDR3 length equals 13 residues. Germline CDR1 reads SQVTM; CDR2 reads ANQGSEA. As regards this clonotype: It may be a read error: a sequence one base away is much more abundant.

V is TRBV29-1 and J is TRBJ1-2; possibly TRBD1 for D (5 bases). The sequence came from a human donor in good health. Some libraries in this study had Jurkat cell RNA spiked in. The sample consisted of naive CD8+ T cells from blood, with Jurkat cell RNA spiked in. Subset indicated: FACS-sorted CD8+CD4-CCR7+CD45RA+ naive T cells. The CDR3 loop reads CSVEDWLGDGYIF. CDR3 coding DNA: TGCAGCGTTGAAGACTGGCTAGGGGATGGCTACATCTTC.